This TCR beta chain was recovered during a study of CD8 T cells in ankylosing spondylitis. Points from the study as a whole: As reported, disease-linked clones showed significant enrichment in matched ankylosing spondylitis synovial fluid.

In this sample, this clonotype turned up many times. Its antigen is not known. V dropped 3 bases and J dropped 2 bases, with 4 bases sitting between them. CDR3 length equals 12 residues. Germline loops: CDR1 SGDLS, CDR2 YYNGEE. By quantitative 5'-RACE with molecular barcodes, the TCR beta libraries were made. TCRdb re-called the 5' RACE reads with MiXCR, one entry per CDR3 protein. Of tens of thousands of distinct CDR3 sequences in the sample, under 3% were seen once. V usage is TRBV9 and J usage is TRBJ2-3; D is ambiguous. Material: blood, either unsorted or a sorted T cell fraction (not recorded which). The receptor was isolated from a female donor with ankylosing spondylitis or in good health (not recorded which). The CDR3 DNA reads TGTGCCAGCAGCGCGGACACAGATACGCAGTATTTT. Amino acids: CASSADTDTQYF.